The clone carrying this TCR beta chain has a handful of counts. Its antigen is not known. The data are from a study of T-cell memory formation after mild COVID-19. Study overall: Clusters of TCRs were largely donor specific. Study-wide results and limits: Of the contracting clones, CD4+ ones lay mainly in CM and EM, and CD8+ ones in EMRA.

The CDR3 runs to 17 residues. J gave up 4 bases and V 1 base, and 12 bases lay outside the gene matches. Germline V lookup: CDR1 LGHNT, CDR2 FRNRAP. 5'RACE with constant-segment primers yielded barcoded, UMI-tagged TCR alpha and TCR beta cDNA libraries. TCRdb recomputed calls from the 5' RACE reads with MiXCR, one row per CDR3 protein. This sample has about 290,000 distinct CDR3 sequences; around a sixth occur once, and the top ten carry 20% to 25%. The chain couples TRBV12-5 to TRBJ2-5; 7 nucleotides align to TRBD2. The specimen sequenced was PBMCs or a T cell subset sorted from them (not recorded which). The TCR sequence derives from a young man who had mild COVID-19 (a few samples of this study predate the infection). Cell type and time point are not known. CDR3 residues: CASGLGLAGERGETQYF. The CDR3, as DNA: TGTGCTAGTGGTTTGGGACTCGCGGGGGAGCGGGGAGAGACCCAGTACTTC. The entire variable domain, with the rest obtained from reference TRBV12-5 and TRBJ2-5, is as follows: DARVTQTPRHKVTEMGQEVTMRCQPILGHNTVFWYRQTMMQGLELLAYFRNRAPLDDSGMPKDRFSAEMPDATLATLKIQPSEPRDSAVYFCASGLGLAGERGETQYFGPGTRLLVL.